This TCR beta chain came from a study of shared clonotypes between healthy human individuals. CDR3 length: 15 residues. Between the trimmed V and J ends, which lost 0 bases and 0 bases, there was a span of 6 bases. Per germline, CDR1 WSHSY and CDR2 SAAADI. The authors split each subset's genomic DNA evenly across several immunoSEQ plates. Sequencing used immunoSEQ multiplex PCR; TCRdb keeps in-frame clones, though not all of them. The sample holds more than 400,000 clones, over 70% seen once. The V and J genes are TRBV10-2 and TRBJ1-3, with D unresolved. Sequencing was carried out using PBMCs. This TCR was recovered from a woman between 40 and 50 years old in good health. Some clones in this sample may be carry-over from other donors' samples. In DNA form, the CDR3 reads TGCGCCAGCAGTGAGTCGGGCCTCTCTGGAAACACCATATATTTT. Its translation: CASSESGLSGNTIYF.